A single sample gave rise to the 8 T cell receptor beta chains below, sequenced in a study of blood T cells in healthy people across ages. A second PCR of about 7 to 12 cycles used a sample-barcoded 5' primer and a J-beta primer mix. TCRdb independently ran MiXCR on the 5' RACE reads; one entry per CDR3 protein. The sample lists about 730,000 distinct CDR3 sequences, about 40% occurring once. The specimen sequenced was blood. These receptors all come from a woman aged 55 to 70 in good health.

In its sample, this clonotype was seen a few times. The V call is TRBV27, the J call TRBJ2-7; 8 nucleotides agree with TRBD1. V was clipped by 2 bases and J by 2 bases; unmatched bases: 5. The CDR3 runs to 15 residues. Germline V lookup: CDR1 MNHEY, CDR2 SMNVEV (reference sequence). The DNA for the CDR3 is TGTGCCAGCAGTTTAAAGGACAGGGCCCCCTACGAGCAGTACTTC. This sequence encodes CASSLKDRAPYEQYF.

The CDR3 here is CASKSGGGSTDTQYF. In DNA, the CDR3 is TGTGCCAGCAAAAGCGGGGGGGGGAGCACAGATACGCAGTATTTT. The chain has TRBV7-2 and TRBJ2-3; TRBD2 matches 10 bases. Trimming cost V 7 bases and J 0 bases; bases outside gene matches: 4. This CDR3 is built from 15 residues. CDR1 and CDR2 from the germline V gene are SGHTA and FQGNSA.

The chain uses TRBV7-2 and TRBJ2-3, with D possibly TRBD2 on 5 matching bases. The CDR3 has 16 residues. Germline V gene lookup returns CDR1 SGHTA and CDR2 FQGNSA. The V end was cut by 8 bases, the J end by 1 base, with 19 bases between. The DNA for the CDR3 is TGTGCCAGCGGCCCGCTGTGGGAGATGGGCACAGATACGCAGTATTTT. It codes for CASGPLWEMGTDTQYF.

This clonotype occurred many times. V and J are TRBV4-2 and TRBJ2-7; 10 bases map to TRBD2. The CDR3 is 15 residues long. The germline gives CDR1 LGHNA, CDR2 YNFKEQ. J lost 1 base, V lost 8 bases, and 8 bases had no gene match. The CDR3 sequence: CASSPTTSGSYEQYF. The CDR3, as DNA: TGTGCCAGCTCCCCTACGACTAGCGGGTCCTACGAGCAGTACTTC.

This clonotype was seen at least ten times. The gene calls are TRBV5-1 and TRBJ1-2; D call uncertain. CDR3 length equals 13 residues. Trimming pared 0 bases from V and 4 bases from J, leaving 7 bases between. Germline CDR1 and CDR2: SGHRS and YFSETQ. The CDR3 nucleotides are TGCGCCAGCAGCTTGGGGAAGGCCTATGGCTACACCTTC. As protein: CASSLGKAYGYTF.

This clonotype was seen a few times. V and J are TRBV20-1 and TRBJ1-2; D may be TRBD1 (5 bases). The germline V and J ends were trimmed by 1 base and 8 bases, with 8 bases remaining between them. The V gene's germline CDR1 is DFQATT and CDR2 SNEGSKA (reference sequence). The length of the CDR3 is 11 residues. The CDR3 DNA reads TGCAGTGCTAGAGCAGGGAAGGGCTACACCTTC. Its translation is CSARAGKGYTF.

The gene calls are TRBV28 and TRBJ1-1; D remains unclear. This CDR3 region has 14 residues. Germline-derived CDR1 and CDR2 are MDHEN and SYDVKM. V lost 11 bases and J lost 1, with 17 bases in between. The CDR3 nucleotides are TGTGCCGGCCAACCCTCATTGGGGAACACTGAAGCTTTCTTT. Protein product: CAGQPSLGNTEAFF.

The chain links TRBV7-2 to TRBJ2-3, with D unclear. CDR1 is SGHTA and CDR2 is FQGNSA in the germline V gene. The length of the CDR3 is 13 residues. Trimming cost V 7 bases and J 2 bases, with 10 bases left between them. In nucleotides, the CDR3 is TGTGCCAGCAAGGCCTTTCACACAGATACGCAGTATTTT. Protein product: CASKAFHTDTQYF.